The 2 T cell receptor beta chains given below trace back to one sample, sequenced in a study of T cell responses to AZD1222 COVID-19 vaccine. Clones were read by immunoSEQ multiplex PCR, and TCRdb kept only the in-frame ones, dropping some. The sample records around 99,000 clones, around nine tenths being singletons. This sample comprised peripheral blood, obtained on day 0 of AZD1222 vaccination. These receptor sequences come from an adult in good health.

CDR3 sequence reads: CASSVPGLSYEQYF. CDR3 DNA sequence: TGTGCCAGCAGCGTACCGGGACTCTCCTACGAGCAGTACTTC. The gene calls are TRBV7-2 and TRBJ2-7, with D possibly being TRBD2 (6 bases). Trimming left V 5 bases short and J 0 bases short, with 11 bases between. Germline-derived CDR1 and CDR2 are SGHTA and FQGNSA. The CDR3 has 14 residues.

The gene calls are TRBV4-2 and TRBJ2-7; TRBD1 or TRBD2 may be the D gene (5 bases each). Germline V CDR1 and CDR2: LGHNA, YNFKEQ. This CDR3 has 15 amino acids. V gave up 0 bases and J gave up 3 bases, with 12 bases separating them. The CDR3, as DNA: TGTGCCAGCAGCCAAGATTTCAGGGACGACTACGAGCAGTACTTC. It is translated as CASSQDFRDDYEQYF.